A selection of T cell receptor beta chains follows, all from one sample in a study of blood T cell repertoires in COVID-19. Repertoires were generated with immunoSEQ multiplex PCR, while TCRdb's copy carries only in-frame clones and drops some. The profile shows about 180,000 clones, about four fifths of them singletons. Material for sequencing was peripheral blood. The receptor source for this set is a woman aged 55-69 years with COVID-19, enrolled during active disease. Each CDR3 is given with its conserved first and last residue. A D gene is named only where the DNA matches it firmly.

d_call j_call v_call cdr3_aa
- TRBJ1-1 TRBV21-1 CASSKVSMNTEAFF
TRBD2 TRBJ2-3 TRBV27 CASSFPLAGGADTQYF
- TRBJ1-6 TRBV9 CASSVDAGLNSPLHF
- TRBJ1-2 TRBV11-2 CASSPGSRAAYGYTF
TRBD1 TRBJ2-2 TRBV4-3 CASSQTPGQGAANTGELFF
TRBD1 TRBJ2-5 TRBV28 CASSLPGTGWETQYF
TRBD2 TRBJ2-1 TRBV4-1 CASSHPGLAGGKQFF
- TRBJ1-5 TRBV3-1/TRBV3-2 CASSLRASYQPQHF
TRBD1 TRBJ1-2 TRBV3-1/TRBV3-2 CASSLLTGDGDGYTF
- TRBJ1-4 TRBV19 CASSEGGAFVEKLFF
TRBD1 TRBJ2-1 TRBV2 CASRPSRTGRSYNEQFF
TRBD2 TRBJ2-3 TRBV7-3 CASSLDGLAGKGDTQYF
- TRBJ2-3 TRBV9 CASSVVSRGASTDTQYF
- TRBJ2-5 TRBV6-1 CASSELGGQETQYF
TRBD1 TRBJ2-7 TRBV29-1 CSVEETGAYEQYF
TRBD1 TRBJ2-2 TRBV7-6 CASSQTGGKNTGELFF
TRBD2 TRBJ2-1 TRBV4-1 CASSQPLRLAGDNEQFF
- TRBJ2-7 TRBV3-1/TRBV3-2 CASSHSHEQYF
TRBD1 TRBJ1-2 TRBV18 CASSTGTGGGGYTF
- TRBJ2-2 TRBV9 CASSGVASNTGELFF
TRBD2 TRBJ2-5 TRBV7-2 CASSWGASGQETQYF
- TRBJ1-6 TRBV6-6 CASSYRLQNSPLHF
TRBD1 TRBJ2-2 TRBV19 CASQGVAGELFF
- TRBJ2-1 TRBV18 CASSLYYNEQFF
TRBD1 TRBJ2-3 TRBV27 CASSLVLGQGPDTQYF